These 13 T cell receptor beta chains were all obtained from the same sample, sequenced in a study of T-cell reconstitution after alpha-beta-depleted transplantation in children. A library of TCRbeta sequences, prepared with unique molecular identifiers, was generated. TCRdb called the PCR reads again in MiXCR, with one record for every CDR3 protein. The data contain 45,000 to 55,000 distinct CDR3 sequences, about 10% of them singletons. The starting material was PBMCs, mostly from graft donor cells, obtained 60 days after TCRalphabeta/CD19-depleted stem cell transplant. These receptors were collected from a male patient aged 2 to 9 who had a stem cell transplant for chronic granulomatous disease, so the T cells may come from the graft donor.

This clonotype was seen repeatedly, ten times or more. The chain links TRBV4-3 to TRBJ2-3; 9 bases match TRBD1. CDR1 and CDR2 (germline): LGHNA, YSLEER. V was pared by 0 bases and J by 0 bases, with 10 bases of the junction left unmatched. The CDR3 contains 19 residues. The CDR3 DNA is TGCGCCAGCAGCCAAGAGTACCCCGGGACAGGGCCGAGCACAGATACGCAGTATTTT. Residues: CASSQEYPGTGPSTDTQYF.

The rearrangement uses TRBV4-1 and TRBJ1-2; 7 nucleotides agree with TRBD1. The J segment lost 4 bases and the V segment lost 9 bases, leaving 8 bases of the junction unmatched. The CDR3 is made up of 13 amino acids. CDR1 MGHRA and CDR2 YSYEKL come from the germline V gene. Here the CDR3 reads CASLGQPTYGYTF. DNA of the CDR3: TGCGCCAGTCTGGGACAGCCGACCTATGGCTACACCTTC.

This clonotype showed up just a few times. The genes are TRBV20-1 and TRBJ1-4; 7 bases agree with TRBD1. CDR3 length: 15 amino acids. The junction had 10 bases not matched to a gene; V was cut back by 1 base and J by 8 bases. The V gene's germline CDR1 is DFQATT and CDR2 SNEGSKA (reference sequence). The CDR3 nucleotides read TGCAGTGCTAGAGCAGCAGGGGGTTCTAGGGAAAAACTGTTTTTT. This sequence encodes CSARAAGGSREKLFF.

This clonotype showed up many times. The chain links TRBV6-2 or TRBV6-3 to TRBJ1-5, with D hard to call. The length of the CDR3 is 15 residues. Between the trimmed V and J ends, which lost 1 base and 5 bases, there was a span of 12 bases. The V gene's germline CDR1 is MNHEY and CDR2 SVGEGT. This CDR3 reads CASSYWGNKDQPQHF. CDR3 nucleotides: TGTGCCAGCAGTTACTGGGGTAATAAAGATCAGCCCCAGCATTTT.

This clonotype appeared a few times. In DNA form, the CDR3 reads TGTGCCATCAGTGAGTCTCTGCGCGGGAGCAGCCAGACCCAGTACTTC. It yields the protein CAISESLRGSSQTQYF. The chain couples TRBV10-3 to TRBJ2-5, with 7 bases matching TRBD2. Germline CDR1 ENHRY, CDR2 SYGVKD. V dropped 0 bases and J dropped 6; count of bases not matched to a gene: 10. The CDR3 loop spans 16 amino acids.

A few counts support this clonotype. The rearrangement links TRBV6-5 to TRBJ1-6, with 7 bases aligning to TRBD1. The CDR3 has 16 residues. V gave up 2 bases and J gave up 7 bases; unmatched junction bases: 8. The germline gives CDR1 MNHEY, CDR2 SVGAGI. CDR3 nucleotide sequence: TGTGCCAGCAGTTACCGGGACAGAGTGGAGAATTCACCCCTCCACTTT. Translating gives CASSYRDRVENSPLHF.

This clonotype occurred many times. The chain carries TRBV25-1 and TRBJ2-7; 10 bases map to TRBD2. The V gene's germline CDR1 is MGHDK and CDR2 SYGVNS. V lost 4 bases to trimming and J lost 4 bases; unmatched junction nucleotides: 4. The length of the CDR3 is 14 residues. CDR3 nucleotides: TGTGCCAGCAGTGGGGGGACTAGCGCTTACGAGCAGTACTTC. Amino acids: CASSGGTSAYEQYF.

This clonotype was seen ten or more times. The chain combines TRBV5-1 with TRBJ2-1, with 8 nucleotides matching TRBD2. CDR1 and CDR2 (germline): SGHRS, YFSETQ. With 8 bases clipped from V and 0 bases from J, the junction kept 4 bases outside the gene matches. This CDR3 comprises 14 residues. CDR3 coding DNA: TGCGCCAGTCAGCGGGAGAGCTCCTACAATGAGCAGTTCTTC. Protein product: CASQRESSYNEQFF.

This clonotype came up a few times. V gene TRBV10-1 combines with J gene TRBJ2-7; a weak D match, TRBD1 (6 bases). Trimming took off 6 bases at V and 3 bases at J, with 21 bases between the two ends. Germline V gene data show CDR1 as WNHNN and CDR2 as SYGVQD (reference sequence). This CDR3 contains 16 residues. The CDR3 region has the DNA TGCGCCAGCAGGACCTCAGGGGTCGCGAGTTTCTACGAGCAGTACTTC. Its protein is CASRTSGVASFYEQYF.

This chain uses TRBV7-2 with TRBJ2-1, with a tentative D call TRBD1 (5 bases). Germline V gene data show CDR1 as SGHTA and CDR2 as FQGNSA. The length of the CDR3 is 13 residues. V was clipped by 2 bases and J by 11 bases, with 13 bases between them. The CDR3 nucleotides read TGTGCCAGCAGCTTATATCAGGGATTGAAGCAGTTCTTC. Translation: CASSLYQGLKQFF.

In this sample, this clonotype is medium-sized. The V call is TRBV20-1, the J call TRBJ1-4; weak D call: TRBD1 (6 bases). This CDR3 has 15 residues. V was shortened by 0 bases and J by 4 bases, with 12 bases between the two germline ends. Per germline, CDR1 DFQATT and CDR2 SNEGSKA (reference sequence). The CDR3 DNA reads TGCAGTGCTAGAGATATACAGGGATTTAATGAAAAACTGTTTTTT. This codes for CSARDIQGFNEKLFF.

This clonotype came up many times. Germline and junction disagree at one end, which may indicate a read error. The CDR3 DNA reads as TGTGCCAGCAGTTATTACGGCTACAATGAGCAGCTCTTC. Translation gives CASSYYGYNEQLF. The chain links TRBV6-2 or TRBV6-3 to TRBJ2-1; the D is unclear. From germline, CDR1 is MNHEY and CDR2 SVGEGT. The CDR3 is 13 amino acids.

The V and J genes are TRBV23-1 and TRBJ2-7, with D possibly TRBD1 on 5 matching bases. TRBV23-1 is an ORF; its function is uncertain. This CDR3 is built from 15 residues. V gave up 0 bases and J gave up 3 bases, with 12 bases separating them. DNA of the CDR3: TGCGCCAGCAGTCAATCGGCAGACAGCAGCTACGAGCAGTACTTC. It translates to CASSQSADSSYEQYF.